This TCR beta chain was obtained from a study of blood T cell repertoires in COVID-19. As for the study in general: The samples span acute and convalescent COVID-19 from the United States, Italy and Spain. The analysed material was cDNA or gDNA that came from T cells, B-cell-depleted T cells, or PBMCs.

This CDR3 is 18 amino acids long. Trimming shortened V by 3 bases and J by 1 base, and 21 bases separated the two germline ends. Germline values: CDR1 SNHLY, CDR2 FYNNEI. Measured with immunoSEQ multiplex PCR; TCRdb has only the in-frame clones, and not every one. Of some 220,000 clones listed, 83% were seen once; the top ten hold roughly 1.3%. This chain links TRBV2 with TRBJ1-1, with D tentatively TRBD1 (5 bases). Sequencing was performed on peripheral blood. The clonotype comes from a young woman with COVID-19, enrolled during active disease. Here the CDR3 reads CASSDLLDDPGGNTEAFF. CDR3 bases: TGTGCCAGCAGTGACCTACTGGACGATCCCGGGGGGAACACTGAAGCTTTCTTT.